This T cell receptor (beta chain) was identified in a study of shared clonotypes between healthy human individuals. Assay: immunoSEQ multiplex PCR; the TCRdb copy retains only in-frame clones and omits some. The sample yields a few million clones, more than 90% seen once. The study enrolled healthy HIV-negative adults without recent acute infections or vaccinations as donors. CD45RA+ naive and CD45RA-negative memory subsets were separated from CD4+ cells. Unmatched junction bases numbered 7, after V lost 2 bases and J lost 3 bases. The germline gives CDR1 SGHVS, CDR2 FQNEAQ. The CDR3 sequence is 15 residues long.

The sequenced material came from naive CD4+ T cells sorted from blood. Subset given: CD45RA+ positively selected. The receptor was derived from a young man in good health. This chain connects TRBV7-8 to TRBJ2-7, with 7 positions matching TRBD2. This CDR3 reads CASSLREGVVYEQYF. The CDR3 DNA reads TGTGCCAGCAGCTTAAGGGAGGGCGTCGTCTACGAGCAGTACTTC. Filled out from reference TRBV7-8 and TRBJ2-7, the complete variable domain reads GAGVSQSPRYKVAKRGQDVALRCDPISGHVSLFWYQQALGQGPEFLTYFQNEAQLDKSGLPSDRFFAERPEGSVSTLKIQRTQQEDSAVYLCASSLREGVVYEQYFGPGTRLTVT.